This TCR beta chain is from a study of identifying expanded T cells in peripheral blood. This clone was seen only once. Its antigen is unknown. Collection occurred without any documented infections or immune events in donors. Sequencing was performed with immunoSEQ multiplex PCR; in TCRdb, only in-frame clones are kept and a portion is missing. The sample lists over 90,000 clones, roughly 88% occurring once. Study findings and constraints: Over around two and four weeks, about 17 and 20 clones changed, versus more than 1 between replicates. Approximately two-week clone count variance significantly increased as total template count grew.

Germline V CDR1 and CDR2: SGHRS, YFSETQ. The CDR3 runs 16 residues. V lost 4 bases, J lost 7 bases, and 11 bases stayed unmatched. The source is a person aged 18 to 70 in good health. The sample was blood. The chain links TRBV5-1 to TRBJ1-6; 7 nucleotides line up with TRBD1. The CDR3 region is CASSVQGDPRNSPLHF. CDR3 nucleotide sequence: TGCGCCAGCAGCGTCCAGGGGGACCCGAGGAATTCACCCCTCCACTTT.